Presented here are 10 T cell receptor beta chains from one specimen sequenced in a study of response to subunit inactivated influenza vaccine. TCRdb re-analysed the RT-PCR reads in MiXCR, keeping a single row per CDR3 protein. The profile shows approximately 700,000 distinct CDR3 sequences, 15% to 19% of them singletons. The sequences come from PBMCs from blood, collected approximately 12 days after vaccination. The origin of the receptors is a man in his fifties who received an inactivated influenza vaccine.

The V call is TRBV30, the J call TRBJ2-5, with a tentative D call TRBD2 (6 bases). Trimming took 5 bases from V and 5 from J, leaving 21 bases between them. Per the germline V gene, CDR1 is GTSNPN and CDR2 is SVGIG (reference sequence). CDR3 length equals 15 residues. The chain's CDR3 is CAWALKTSSFETQYF. The CDR3 DNA reads TGTGCCTGGGCACTAAAGACTAGTTCTTTCGAGACCCAGTACTTC.

This clonotype showed up just a few times. The V call is TRBV29-1, the J call TRBJ1-2; 8 nucleotides match TRBD1. The V segment lost 1 base and the J segment 2 bases; nucleotides outside the gene matches: 3. The CDR3 length is 14 residues. Germline V gene data show CDR1 as SQVTM and CDR2 as ANQGSEA. The CDR3, as DNA: TGCAGCGTTGAAGGGACAGGGACCAACTATGGCTACACCTTC. Translating gives CSVEGTGTNYGYTF.

This clonotype was seen a handful of times. The V gene is TRBV20-1, the J gene TRBJ1-2; a possible D gene is TRBD1 (5 bases). CDR1 and CDR2 (germline): DFQATT, SNEGSKA (reference sequence). The V end lost 8 bases, the J end lost 8 bases, and 21 bases lay between the germline ends. The CDR3 is 13 residues long. The CDR3 here is CSSTRDVQGGYTF. The CDR3 DNA is TGCAGTTCGACCCGGGACGTCCAAGGGGGCTACACCTTC.

The chain couples TRBV24-1 to TRBJ2-3, with 8 positions matching TRBD1. The CDR3 loop spans 15 amino acids. Trimming removed 5 bases from V and 6 bases from J; junction bases left unmatched: 9. CDR1 and CDR2 from the germline V gene are KGHDR and SFDVKD. CDR3 sequence: CATSGLDREVDTQYF. The CDR3 region has the DNA TGTGCCACCAGTGGCTTGGACAGGGAGGTTGATACGCAGTATTTT.

The sample holds many counts of this clonotype. The gene calls are TRBV12-3 or TRBV12-4 and TRBJ1-5; D gene unclear. The CDR3 covers 16 residues. The V end lost 1 base, the J end lost 0 bases, and 10 bases lay between the germline ends. DNA of the CDR3: TGTGCCAGCAGTTTAGGGATAGGGAATAGCAATCAGCCCCAGCATTTT. Its protein product is CASSLGIGNSNQPQHF.

The table lists this clonotype with a few counts. The V gene is TRBV20-1, the J gene TRBJ1-1, with 7 bases aligning to TRBD1. CDR3 length: 14 amino acids. V shed 4 bases and J 1 base; nucleotides not matched to a gene: 6. Germline lookup yields CDR1 DFQATT and CDR2 SNEGSKA (reference sequence). CDR3 bases: TGCAGTGCTATACCGGGACAGAAGAACACTGAAGCTTTCTTT. Encoded protein: CSAIPGQKNTEAFF.

This sequence joins TRBV20-1 and TRBJ2-7, with D maybe TRBD1 (5 bases). Trimming stripped 3 bases from V and 5 bases from J, with 17 bases between. Germline lookup yields CDR1 DFQATT and CDR2 SNEGSKA (reference sequence). The CDR3 runs 14 residues. In DNA form, the CDR3 reads TGCAGTGCTAGGGTTCAAGGGGCATGGAACGAGCAGTACTTC. Translated, it gives CSARVQGAWNEQYF.

This clonotype was seen more than once but under ten times. This CDR3 is CASSQEAGAGNTIYF. For the CDR3, the DNA is TGTGCCAGCAGCCAAGAAGCAGGGGCTGGAAACACCATATATTTT. The V gene is TRBV3-1, the J gene TRBJ1-3, with TRBD1 as a possible D gene (6 bases). Germline CDR1 LGHDT, CDR2 YNNKEL (reference sequence). Trimming removed 0 bases from V and 2 bases from J, with 8 bases in between. This CDR3 is 15 amino acids long.

This clonotype appeared a few times. The chain has TRBV5-1 and TRBJ2-2; TRBD1 agrees at 9 bases. Germline lookup yields CDR1 SGHRS and CDR2 YFSETQ. The junction had 9 bases not matched to a gene; V was cut back by 2 bases and J by 4 bases. The CDR3 runs 17 residues. The CDR3 region has the DNA TGCGCCAGCAGCTTATGGGCCGGGACAGGGACCACCGGGGAGCTGTTTTTT. Its translation is CASSLWAGTGTTGELFF.

This clonotype was seen more than once but under ten times. The CDR3 protein is CAISESNLSEQYF. For the CDR3, the DNA is TGTGCCATCAGTGAGTCGAATTTGTCCGAGCAGTACTTC. The rearrangement links TRBV10-3 to TRBJ2-7; no firm D call. This CDR3 region has 13 residues. V lost 0 bases, J lost 6 bases, and 9 bases lay in between. From germline, CDR1 is ENHRY and CDR2 SYGVKD.